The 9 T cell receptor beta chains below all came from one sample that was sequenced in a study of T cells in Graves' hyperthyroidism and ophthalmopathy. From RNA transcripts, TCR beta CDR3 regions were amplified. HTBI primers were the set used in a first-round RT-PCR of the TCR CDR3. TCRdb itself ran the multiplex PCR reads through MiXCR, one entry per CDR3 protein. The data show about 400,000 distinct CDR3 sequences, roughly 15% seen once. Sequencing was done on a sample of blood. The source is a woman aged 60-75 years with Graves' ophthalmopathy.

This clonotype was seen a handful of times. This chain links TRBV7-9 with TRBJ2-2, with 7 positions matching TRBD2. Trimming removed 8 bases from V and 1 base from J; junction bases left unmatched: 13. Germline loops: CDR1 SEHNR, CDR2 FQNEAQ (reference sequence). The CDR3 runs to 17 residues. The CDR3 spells CASPRKGTSENTGELFF. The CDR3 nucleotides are TGTGCCAGCCCTAGAAAAGGCACTAGCGAGAACACCGGGGAGCTGTTTTTT.

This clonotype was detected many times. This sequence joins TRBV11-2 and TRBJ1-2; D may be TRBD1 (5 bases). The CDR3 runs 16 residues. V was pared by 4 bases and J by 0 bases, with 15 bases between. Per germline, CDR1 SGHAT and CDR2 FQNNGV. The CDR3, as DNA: TGTGCCAGCAGCTCGAGATGGGACTTAGCTAACTATGGCTACACCTTC. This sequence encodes CASSSRWDLANYGYTF.

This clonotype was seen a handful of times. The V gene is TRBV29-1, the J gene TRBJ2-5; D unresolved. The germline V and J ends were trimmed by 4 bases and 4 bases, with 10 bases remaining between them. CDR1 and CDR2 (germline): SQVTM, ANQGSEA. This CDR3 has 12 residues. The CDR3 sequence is CSVGEQLETQYF. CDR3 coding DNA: TGCAGCGTTGGTGAACAGCTAGAGACCCAGTACTTC.

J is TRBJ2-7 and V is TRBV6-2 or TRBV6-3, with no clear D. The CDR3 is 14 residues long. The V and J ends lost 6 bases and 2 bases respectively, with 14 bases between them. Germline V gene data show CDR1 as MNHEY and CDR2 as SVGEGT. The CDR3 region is CASSLSSETYEQYF. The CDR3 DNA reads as TGTGCCAGCAGCCTGAGCTCCGAGACCTACGAGCAGTACTTC.

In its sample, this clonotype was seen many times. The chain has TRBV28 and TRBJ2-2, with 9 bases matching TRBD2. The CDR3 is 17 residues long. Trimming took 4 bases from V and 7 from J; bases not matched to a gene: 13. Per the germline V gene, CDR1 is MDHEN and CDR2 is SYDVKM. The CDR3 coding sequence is TGTGCCAGCAGTTCTCTCCTCCTTAGCGGGAGTGGCGGGGAGCTGTTTTTT. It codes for CASSSLLLSGSGGELFF.

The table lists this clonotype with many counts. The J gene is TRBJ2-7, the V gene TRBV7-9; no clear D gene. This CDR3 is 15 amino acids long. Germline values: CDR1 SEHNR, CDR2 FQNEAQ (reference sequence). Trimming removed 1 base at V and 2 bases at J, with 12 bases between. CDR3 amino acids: CASSLGSTGTYEQYF. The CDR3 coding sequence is TGTGCCAGCAGCTTAGGTTCAACCGGAACCTACGAGCAGTACTTC.

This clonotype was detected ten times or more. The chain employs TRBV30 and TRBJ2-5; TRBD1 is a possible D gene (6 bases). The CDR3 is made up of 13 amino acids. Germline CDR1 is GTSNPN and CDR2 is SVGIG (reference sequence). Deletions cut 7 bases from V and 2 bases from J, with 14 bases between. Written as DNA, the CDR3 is TGTGCCTTCCACCTAGGACAGCAAGAGACCCAGTACTTC. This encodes CAFHLGQQETQYF.

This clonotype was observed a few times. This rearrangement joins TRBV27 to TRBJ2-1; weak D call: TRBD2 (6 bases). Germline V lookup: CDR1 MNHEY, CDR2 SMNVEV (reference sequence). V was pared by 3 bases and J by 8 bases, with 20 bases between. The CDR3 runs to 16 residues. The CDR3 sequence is CASSFETRRYLDEQFF. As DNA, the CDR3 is TGTGCCAGCAGTTTCGAGACTAGAAGGTATTTAGATGAGCAGTTCTTC.

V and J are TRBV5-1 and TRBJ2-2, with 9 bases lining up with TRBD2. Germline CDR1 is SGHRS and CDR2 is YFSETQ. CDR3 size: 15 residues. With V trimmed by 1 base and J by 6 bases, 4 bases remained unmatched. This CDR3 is CASSLPSGASGELFF. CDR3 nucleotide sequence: TGCGCCAGCAGCTTGCCTAGCGGGGCCTCCGGGGAGCTGTTTTTT.